This entry features one T cell receptor (beta chain) sequence. This sample is part of a study of blood T cell repertoires in COVID-19. For the study at large: From the United States, Italy and Spain came samples of acute and convalescent COVID-19.

Authors' processing steps: Reference gene primer amplification gave nucleated cell count estimates. Clones were read by immunoSEQ multiplex PCR, and TCRdb kept only the in-frame ones, dropping some. From that table come the V and J calls and clone size; the DNA was used to work out D and trimming. The sample includes roughly 250,000 clones, over 75% of them seen just once. The CDR3 sequence is 16 residues long. Germline CDR1 and CDR2: LNHDA and SQIVND (reference sequence). J was trimmed by 9 bases and V by 9 bases; bases with no gene match: 21. Input material: peripheral blood. V is TRBV19 and J is TRBJ2-5; 8 nucleotides align to TRBD2. The TCR comes from a woman in her thirties with acute or convalescent COVID-19. CDR3 nucleotides: TGTGCCAGCACCACCGGGAGGGGACGAGAGATTGGCTCCCAGTACTTC. As protein: CASTTGRGREIGSQYF.